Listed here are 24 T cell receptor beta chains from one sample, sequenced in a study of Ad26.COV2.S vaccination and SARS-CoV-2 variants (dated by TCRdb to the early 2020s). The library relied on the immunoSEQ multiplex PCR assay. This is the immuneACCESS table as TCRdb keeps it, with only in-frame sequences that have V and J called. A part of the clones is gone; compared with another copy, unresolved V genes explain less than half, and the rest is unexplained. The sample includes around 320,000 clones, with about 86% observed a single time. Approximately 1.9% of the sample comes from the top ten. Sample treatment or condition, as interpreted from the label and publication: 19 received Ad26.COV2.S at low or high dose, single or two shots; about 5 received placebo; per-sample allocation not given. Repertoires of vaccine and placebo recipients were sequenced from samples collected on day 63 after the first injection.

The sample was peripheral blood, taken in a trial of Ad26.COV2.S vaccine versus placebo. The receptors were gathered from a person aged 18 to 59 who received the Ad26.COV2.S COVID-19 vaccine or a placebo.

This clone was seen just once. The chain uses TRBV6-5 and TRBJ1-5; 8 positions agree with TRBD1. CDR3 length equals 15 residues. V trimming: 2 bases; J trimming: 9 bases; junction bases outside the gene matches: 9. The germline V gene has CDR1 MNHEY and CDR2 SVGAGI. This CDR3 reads CASSYDRTGSTPQHF. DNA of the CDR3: TGTGCCAGCAGTTACGATAGGACAGGGAGTACGCCCCAGCATTTT.

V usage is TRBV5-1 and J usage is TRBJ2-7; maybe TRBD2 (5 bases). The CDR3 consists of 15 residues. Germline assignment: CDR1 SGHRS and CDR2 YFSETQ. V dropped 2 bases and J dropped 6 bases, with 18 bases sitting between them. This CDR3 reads CASSLDSGRKSEQYF. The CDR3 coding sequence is TGCGCCAGCAGCTTAGATTCGGGAAGGAAGAGCGAGCAGTACTTC.

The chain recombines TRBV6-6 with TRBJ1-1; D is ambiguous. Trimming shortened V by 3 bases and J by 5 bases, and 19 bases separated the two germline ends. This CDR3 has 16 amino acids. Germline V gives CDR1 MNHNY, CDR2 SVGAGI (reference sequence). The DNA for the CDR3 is TGTGCCAGCAGTTATGATGCAAGGAGGGCGGGGACTGAAGCTTTCTTT. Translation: CASSYDARRAGTEAFF.

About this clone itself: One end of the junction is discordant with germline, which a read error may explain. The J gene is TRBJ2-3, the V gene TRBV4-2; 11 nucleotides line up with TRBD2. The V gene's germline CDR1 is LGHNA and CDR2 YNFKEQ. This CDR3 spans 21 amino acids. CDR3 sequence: CARSQASGGTKYKQTTDTQYF. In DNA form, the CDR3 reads TGTGCCAGAAGCCAAGCTAGCGGGGGGACAAAATACAAACAGACCACAGATACGCAGTATTTT.

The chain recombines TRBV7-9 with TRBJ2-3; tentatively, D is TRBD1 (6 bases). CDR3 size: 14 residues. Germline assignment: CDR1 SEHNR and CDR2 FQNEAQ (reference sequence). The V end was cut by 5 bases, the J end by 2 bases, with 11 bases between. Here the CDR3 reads CASSLWTDTDTQYF. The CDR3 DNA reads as TGTGCCAGCAGCCTCTGGACAGACACAGATACGCAGTATTTT.

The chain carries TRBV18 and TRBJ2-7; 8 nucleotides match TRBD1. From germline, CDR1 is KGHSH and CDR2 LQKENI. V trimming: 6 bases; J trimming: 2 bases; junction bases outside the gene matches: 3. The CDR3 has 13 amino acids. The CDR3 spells CASSKDRAYEQYF. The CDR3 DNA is TGTGCCAGCTCGAAGGACAGGGCCTACGAGCAGTACTTC.

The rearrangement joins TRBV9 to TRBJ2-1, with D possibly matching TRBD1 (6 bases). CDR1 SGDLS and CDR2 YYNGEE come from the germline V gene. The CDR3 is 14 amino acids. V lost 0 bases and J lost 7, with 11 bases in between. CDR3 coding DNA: TGTGCCAGCAGCGTAGATGGACAGTCTAATGAGCAGTTCTTC. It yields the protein CASSVDGQSNEQFF.

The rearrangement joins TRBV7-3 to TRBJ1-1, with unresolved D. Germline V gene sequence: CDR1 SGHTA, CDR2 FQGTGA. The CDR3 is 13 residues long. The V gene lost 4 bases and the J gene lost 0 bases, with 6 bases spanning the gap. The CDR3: CASSSQLNTEAFF. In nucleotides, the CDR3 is TGTGCCAGCAGCTCCCAACTGAACACTGAAGCTTTCTTT.

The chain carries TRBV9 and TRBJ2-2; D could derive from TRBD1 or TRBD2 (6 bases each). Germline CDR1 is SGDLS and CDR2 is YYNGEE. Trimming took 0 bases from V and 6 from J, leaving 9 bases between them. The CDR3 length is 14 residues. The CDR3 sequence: CASSVGGGPGELFF. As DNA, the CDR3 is TGTGCCAGCAGCGTAGGTGGGGGGCCCGGGGAGCTGTTTTTT.

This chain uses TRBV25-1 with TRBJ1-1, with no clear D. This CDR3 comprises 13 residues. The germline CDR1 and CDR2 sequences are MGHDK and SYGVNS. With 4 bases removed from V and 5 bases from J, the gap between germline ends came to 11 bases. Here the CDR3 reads CASSVTSGTEAFF. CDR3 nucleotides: TGTGCCAGCAGTGTTACCTCCGGAACTGAAGCTTTCTTT. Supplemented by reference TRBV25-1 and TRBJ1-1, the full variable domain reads EADIYQTPRYLVIGTGKKITLECSQTMGHDKMYWYQQDPGMELHLIHYSYGVNSTEKGDLSSESTVSRIRTEHFPLTLESARPSHTSQYLCASSVTSGTEAFFGQGTRLTVV.

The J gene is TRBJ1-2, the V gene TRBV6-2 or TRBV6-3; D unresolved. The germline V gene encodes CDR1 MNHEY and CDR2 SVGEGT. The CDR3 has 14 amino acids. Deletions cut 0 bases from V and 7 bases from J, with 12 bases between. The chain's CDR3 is CASSYSFGIFGYTF. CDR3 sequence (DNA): TGTGCCAGCAGTTACTCATTTGGGATCTTTGGCTACACCTTC.

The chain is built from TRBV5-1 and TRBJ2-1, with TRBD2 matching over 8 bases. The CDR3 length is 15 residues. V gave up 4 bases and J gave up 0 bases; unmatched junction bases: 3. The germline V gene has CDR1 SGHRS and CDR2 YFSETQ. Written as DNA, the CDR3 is TGCGCCAGCAGCCCCACTAGCGGCTCCTACAATGAGCAGTTCTTC. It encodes CASSPTSGSYNEQFF.

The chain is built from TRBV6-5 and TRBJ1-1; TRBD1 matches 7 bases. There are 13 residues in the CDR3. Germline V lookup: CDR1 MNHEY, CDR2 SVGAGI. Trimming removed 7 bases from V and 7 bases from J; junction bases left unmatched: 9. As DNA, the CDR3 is TGTGCCAGCAAAGACAGGGTAATGGTTGAAGCTTTCTTT. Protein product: CASKDRVMVEAFF.

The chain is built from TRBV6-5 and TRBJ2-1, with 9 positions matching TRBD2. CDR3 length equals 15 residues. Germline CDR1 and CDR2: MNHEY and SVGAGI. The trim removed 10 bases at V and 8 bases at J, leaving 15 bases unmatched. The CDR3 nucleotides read TGTGCCACCTCATATCGGCGGGGGGGCCCCTATGAGCAGTTCTTC. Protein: CATSYRRGGPYEQFF.

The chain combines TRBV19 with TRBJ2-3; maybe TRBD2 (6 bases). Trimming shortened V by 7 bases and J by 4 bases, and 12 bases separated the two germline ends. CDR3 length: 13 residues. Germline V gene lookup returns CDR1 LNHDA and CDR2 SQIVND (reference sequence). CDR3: CASKRRDADTQYF. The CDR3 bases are TGTGCCAGTAAGCGGAGGGACGCAGATACGCAGTATTTT.

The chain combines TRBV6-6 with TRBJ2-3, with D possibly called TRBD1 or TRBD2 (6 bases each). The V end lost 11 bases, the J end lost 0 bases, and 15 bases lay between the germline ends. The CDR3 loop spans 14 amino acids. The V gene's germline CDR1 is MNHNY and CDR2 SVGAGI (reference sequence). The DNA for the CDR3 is TGTGCCGGATCGATCGGGGGCAGCACAGATACGCAGTATTTT. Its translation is CAGSIGGSTDTQYF.

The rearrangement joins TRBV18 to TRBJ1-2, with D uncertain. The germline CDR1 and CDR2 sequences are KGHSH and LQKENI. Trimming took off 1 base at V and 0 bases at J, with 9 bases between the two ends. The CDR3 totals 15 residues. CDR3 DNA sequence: TGTGCCAGCTCACCACGTAGCCAATCTAACTATGGCTACACCTTC. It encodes CASSPRSQSNYGYTF.

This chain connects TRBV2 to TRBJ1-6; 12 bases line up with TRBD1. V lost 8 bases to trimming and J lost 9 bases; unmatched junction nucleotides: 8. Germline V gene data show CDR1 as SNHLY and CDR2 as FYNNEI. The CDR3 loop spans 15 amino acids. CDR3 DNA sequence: TGTGCCAGCGGCGCCGGGACAGGGGGCGGTTCACCCCTCCACTTT. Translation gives CASGAGTGGGSPLHF.

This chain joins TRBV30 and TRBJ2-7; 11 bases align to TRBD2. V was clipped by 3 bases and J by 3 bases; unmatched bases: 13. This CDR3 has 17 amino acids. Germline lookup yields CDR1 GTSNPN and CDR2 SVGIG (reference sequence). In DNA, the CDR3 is TGTGCCTGGAGCGCGTACCTCCTGACTAGCGGGGTCTACGAGCAGTACTTC. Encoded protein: CAWSAYLLTSGVYEQYF.

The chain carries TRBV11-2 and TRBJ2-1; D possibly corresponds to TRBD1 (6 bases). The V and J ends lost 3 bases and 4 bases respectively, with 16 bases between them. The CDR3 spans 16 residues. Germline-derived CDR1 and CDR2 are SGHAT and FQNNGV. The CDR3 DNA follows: TGTGCCAGCAGCTTGCAGGGGCTACCCCTATACAATGAGCAGTTCTTC. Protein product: CASSLQGLPLYNEQFF.

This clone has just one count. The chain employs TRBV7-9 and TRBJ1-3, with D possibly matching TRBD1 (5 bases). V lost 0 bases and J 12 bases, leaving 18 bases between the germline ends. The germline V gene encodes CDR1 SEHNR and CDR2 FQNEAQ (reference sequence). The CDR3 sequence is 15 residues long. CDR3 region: CASSLAGRTRNVIYF. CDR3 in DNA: TGTGCCAGCAGCTTAGCGGGGCGGACGAGGAACGTCATATATTTT.

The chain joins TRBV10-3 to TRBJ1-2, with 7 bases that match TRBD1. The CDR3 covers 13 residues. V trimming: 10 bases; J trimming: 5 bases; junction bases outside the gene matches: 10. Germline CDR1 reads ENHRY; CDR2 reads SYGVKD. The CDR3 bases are TGTGCCACCTCTGACAGGGTGGAATATGGCTACACCTTC. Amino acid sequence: CATSDRVEYGYTF.

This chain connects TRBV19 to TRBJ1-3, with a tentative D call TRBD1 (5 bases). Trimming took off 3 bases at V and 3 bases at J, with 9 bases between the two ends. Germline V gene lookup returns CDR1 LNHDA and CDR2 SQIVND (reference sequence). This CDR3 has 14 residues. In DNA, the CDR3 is TGTGCCAGTAGTATGCAGGGTTTTGGAAACACCATATATTTT. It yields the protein CASSMQGFGNTIYF.

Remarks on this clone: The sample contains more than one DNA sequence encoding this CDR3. CDR3 in DNA: TGTGCCAGCAGTTTCTCCTACGAGCAGTACTTC. It specifies CASSFSYEQYF. The chain has TRBV6-2 or TRBV6-3 and TRBJ2-7; D is undetermined. From germline, CDR1 is MNHEY and CDR2 SVGEGT. This CDR3 comprises 11 residues. Trimming took 4 bases from V and 0 from J, leaving 1 base between them.